These 3 T cell receptor beta chains were all obtained from the same sample, sequenced in a study of T cell responses to AZD1222 COVID-19 vaccine. Profiling relied on immunoSEQ multiplex PCR, and the TCRdb table lists in-frame clones only, not all of them. The sample contains around 80,000 clones, under 95% of which appear only once. This specimen consisted of peripheral blood, obtained 28 days after the second AZD1222 dose. The receptors come from an adult who received the AZD1222 COVID-19 vaccine.

This chain connects TRBV14 to TRBJ2-5; D is uncertain. The CDR3 is 13 residues long. CDR1 is SGHDN, CDR2 FVKESK, per germline. V was pared by 4 bases and J by 4 bases, with 10 bases between. CDR3 nucleotide sequence: TGTGCCAGCAGCCGCTCCGTCCGAGAGACCCAGTACTTC. Translated, it gives CASSRSVRETQYF.

The chain links TRBV6-6 to TRBJ2-2, with 11 bases lining up with TRBD2. The J segment lost 4 bases and the V segment lost 5 bases, leaving 3 bases of the junction unmatched. Per germline, CDR1 MNHNY and CDR2 SVGAGI (reference sequence). There are 15 residues in the CDR3. CDR3 region: CASSPLAGGTGELFF. The CDR3 bases are TGTGCCAGCAGTCCGCTAGCGGGAGGCACCGGGGAGCTGTTTTTT.

This chain connects TRBV5-1 to TRBJ2-5; D not certain. The CDR3 is made up of 11 amino acids. The germline V gene encodes CDR1 SGHRS and CDR2 YFSETQ. The ends were cut back, 3 bases at V and 5 bases at J, with 5 bases in the middle. The CDR3 here is CASSSAETQYF. In DNA, the CDR3 is TGCGCCAGCAGCTCCGCCGAGACCCAGTACTTC.